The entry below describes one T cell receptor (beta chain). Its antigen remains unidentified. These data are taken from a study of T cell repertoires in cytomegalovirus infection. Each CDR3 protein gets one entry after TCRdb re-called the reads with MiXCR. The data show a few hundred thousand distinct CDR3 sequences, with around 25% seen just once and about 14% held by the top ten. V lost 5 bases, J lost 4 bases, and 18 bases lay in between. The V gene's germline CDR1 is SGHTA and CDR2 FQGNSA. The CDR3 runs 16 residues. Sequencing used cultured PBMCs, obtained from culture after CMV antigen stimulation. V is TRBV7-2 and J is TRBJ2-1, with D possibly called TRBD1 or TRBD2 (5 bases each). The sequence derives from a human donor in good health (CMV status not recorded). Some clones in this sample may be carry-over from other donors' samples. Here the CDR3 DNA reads TGTGCCAGCAGCCCACTCACCGGGACGGCATACAATGAGCAGTTCTTC. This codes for CASSPLTGTAYNEQFF.